This record looks at one T cell receptor beta chain sequence and its context. Its antigen is unknown. This CDR3 spans 13 amino acids. Trimming left V 5 bases short and J 2 bases short, with 10 bases between. Germline CDR1 MNHEY, CDR2 SMNVEV (reference sequence). These data originate in a study of brain T cells in children with intractable seizures. Described time point: blood from clinic visit 5 months post-surgery; TSC patient then seizure free. Data came from immunoSEQ multiplex PCR; TCRdb stores just in-frame clones and leaves some out. The sample lists around 340,000 clones, 93% occurring once. Overall study findings and caveats: HCMV serostatus was not known, and viral specificity came from CDR3 similarity only. Pre-surgery blood may have been undersampled, hiding some clones.

The origin of this receptor is a boy under two years old with tuberous sclerosis and intractable seizures. The material sequenced was peripheral blood, taken roughly 5 months after surgery. The rearrangement joins TRBV27 to TRBJ2-7; D might be TRBD1 (6 bases). The CDR3 is CASSPGQPYEQYF. Written as DNA, the CDR3 is TGTGCCAGCAGTCCAGGACAGCCCTACGAGCAGTACTTC.